Below, 27 T cell receptor beta chains from the same sample are listed, as sequenced in a study of shared clonotypes between healthy human individuals. Profiling relied on immunoSEQ multiplex PCR, and the TCRdb table lists in-frame clones only, not all of them. Of 110,000 or so clones detected, more than 65% appear once; the ten largest clones hold 20% to 25%. Material: memory CD8+ T cells sorted from blood. Specified subset: CD45RO+ cells pooled with CCR7-negative TemRA cells. These receptors all come from a woman aged 25 to 39 in good health.

At least ten counts were recorded for this clone. The chain joins TRBV2 to TRBJ2-1, with TRBD2 matching 9 bases. J gave up 4 bases and V 3 bases, and 4 bases lay outside the gene matches. The CDR3 has 15 residues. Per the germline V gene, CDR1 is SNHLY and CDR2 is FYNNEI. The CDR3 region has the DNA TGTGCCAGCAGTGAGGTTAGCGGGAGTTACAATGAGCAGTTCTTC. Protein product: CASSEVSGSYNEQFF.

This rearrangement joins TRBV5-3 to TRBJ1-2, with D possibly matching TRBD1 (5 bases). TRBV5-3 is designated an ORF whose function remains uncertain. The V end was cut by 0 bases, the J end by 4 bases, with 10 bases between. The CDR3 runs to 14 residues. CDR3 DNA: TGTGCCAGAAGCTTGGAGGGAAGGGGCTATGGCTACACCTTC. Amino acids: CARSLEGRGYGYTF.

The J gene is TRBJ2-3, the V gene TRBV6-1; possible D gene TRBD1, 5 bases. This CDR3 is built from 14 residues. CDR1 is MNHNS, CDR2 SASEGT, per germline. V lost 8 bases and J 0 bases, leaving 12 bases between the germline ends. The CDR3 spells CASETESSTDTQYF. The CDR3 DNA reads TGTGCCAGCGAGACAGAATCTAGCACAGATACGCAGTATTTT.

The chain is built from TRBV19 and TRBJ1-1; TRBD1 matches at 7 bases. V was pared by 5 bases and J by 6 bases, with 9 bases of the junction left unmatched. Germline CDR1 and CDR2: LNHDA and SQIVND (reference sequence). The CDR3 contains 14 residues. CDR3 DNA: TGTGCCAGTAGTTTGGGAGGGGGCTTCTCTGAAGCTTTCTTT. Its translation is CASSLGGGFSEAFF.

The rearrangement joins TRBV27 to TRBJ2-7; TRBD2 matches at 10 bases. V dropped 2 bases and J dropped 4; count of bases not matched to a gene: 5. The CDR3 sequence is 15 residues long. Germline CDR1 MNHEY, CDR2 SMNVEV (reference sequence). The DNA for the CDR3 is TGTGCCAGCAGTTTAAGAGCGGGAGGGCCGTACGAGCAGTACTTC. Translation gives CASSLRAGGPYEQYF.

The chain links TRBV20-1 to TRBJ2-7; tentative D call: TRBD1 (6 bases). With 5 bases removed from V and 6 bases from J, the gap between germline ends came to 11 bases. Germline CDR1 DFQATT, CDR2 SNEGSKA (reference sequence). CDR3 length: 11 amino acids. The DNA of the CDR3 is TGCAGTGCTCTTGGGGGCGGCGAGCAGTACTTC. Amino acids: CSALGGGEQYF.

For this clone: One end of the junction is discordant with germline, which a read error may explain. The chain employs TRBV4-1 and TRBJ2-7; 7 nucleotides line up with TRBD1. The germline gives CDR1 MGHRA, CDR2 YSYEKL. The CDR3 runs 15 residues. The CDR3 sequence is CASSLGTVSSYEQYF. CDR3 nucleotides: TGTGCCAGCAGCCTTGGGACAGTCTCCTCCTACGAGCAGTACTTC.

The chain couples TRBV6-6 to TRBJ1-1; D unresolved. This CDR3 has 11 amino acids. The V end lost 6 bases, the J end lost 11 bases, and 13 bases lay between the germline ends. Germline V gives CDR1 MNHNY, CDR2 SVGAGI (reference sequence). The CDR3 DNA sequence: TGTGCCAGCAGCTCGATGGTGGAGGCTTTCTTT. It codes for CASSSMVEAFF.

The chain joins TRBV10-2 to TRBJ1-4; D call uncertain. Trimming took off 4 bases at V and 0 bases at J, with 6 bases between the two ends. Germline lookup yields CDR1 WSHSY and CDR2 SAAADI. The CDR3 is 14 residues long. The CDR3 region has the DNA TGCGCCAGCAGTGTAAGCGCAACTAATGAAAAACTGTTTTTT. Protein sequence: CASSVSATNEKLFF.

The gene calls are TRBV4-1 and TRBJ2-2; D ambiguous. With 8 bases removed from V and 8 bases from J, the gap between germline ends came to 12 bases. Germline V gene data show CDR1 as MGHRA and CDR2 as YSYEKL. The CDR3 runs 12 residues. The CDR3 spells CASQMGPGELFF. CDR3 coding DNA: TGCGCCAGCCAGATGGGTCCGGGGGAGCTGTTTTTT.

Worth noting for this clone: This may stem from a read error, because a much larger clone lies one nucleotide away. The chain has TRBV27 and TRBJ2-7; 7 nucleotides agree with TRBD1. V lost 5 bases and J lost 6; bases outside the gene matches: 1. The CDR3 spans 11 residues. Germline V gene data show CDR1 as MNHEY and CDR2 as SMNVEV (reference sequence). CDR3 sequence reads: CASSTGVEQYF. The CDR3 DNA reads TGTGCCAGCAGTACAGGGGTCGAGCAGTACTTC.

The CDR3 is CASSLAGGPGDTQYF. The CDR3 coding sequence is TGTGCCAGCAGCTTAGCGGGAGGGCCGGGAGATACGCAGTATTTT. This rearrangement joins TRBV7-2 to TRBJ2-3, with 7 bases aligning to TRBD2. Germline V lookup: CDR1 SGHTA, CDR2 FQGNSA. The CDR3 is made up of 15 amino acids. The V segment lost 0 bases and the J segment 5 bases; nucleotides outside the gene matches: 5.

This clone was seen just once. V is TRBV27 and J is TRBJ2-7; perhaps TRBD1 as D (6 bases). The CDR3 consists of 15 residues. V shed 8 bases and J shed 1 base, with 18 bases lying between them. Per the germline V gene, CDR1 is MNHEY and CDR2 is SMNVEV (reference sequence). CDR3 nucleotide sequence: TGTGCCAGCTTCGGGACACGGAGAGGGTCCTACGAGCAGTACTTC. It specifies CASFGTRRGSYEQYF.

This clone was picked up many times. The chain combines TRBV5-6 with TRBJ1-1; D is perhaps TRBD1 (6 bases). The CDR3 spans 13 residues. Germline loops: CDR1 SGHDT, CDR2 YYEEEE. Trimming took off 5 bases at V and 1 base at J, with 9 bases between the two ends. The CDR3 protein is CASRPTGNTEAFF. DNA for the CDR3: TGTGCCAGCAGGCCGACAGGGAACACTGAAGCTTTCTTT.

The chain recombines TRBV11-3 with TRBJ2-1; D may be TRBD2 (6 bases). V was trimmed by 3 bases and J by 8 bases, leaving 20 bases between them. Germline loops: CDR1 SGHNT, CDR2 YENEEA. This CDR3 has 16 amino acids. Here the CDR3 DNA reads TGTGCCAGCAGCTTTCGGACTACCGTTCTCGCGGATGAGCAGTTCTTC. The encoded protein is CASSFRTTVLADEQFF.

V gene TRBV4-1 combines with J gene TRBJ1-1, with 8 bases fitting TRBD1. V dropped 7 bases and J dropped 3; count of bases not matched to a gene: 13. Germline V gene data show CDR1 as MGHRA and CDR2 as YSYEKL. CDR3 size: 16 residues. The CDR3 loop is CASIPQAQGAYTEAFF. The CDR3 nucleotides read TGCGCCAGCATCCCTCAAGCTCAGGGGGCTTACACTGAAGCTTTCTTT.

With regard to this clone: Within the sample, other DNA sequences also encode this same CDR3. V gene TRBV7-3 combines with J gene TRBJ2-6; 11 bases fit TRBD1. Germline trimming cut 2 bases from V and 2 bases from J; bases unmatched to any gene: 2. Germline CDR1 and CDR2: SGHTA and FQGTGA. The CDR3 is made up of 17 amino acids. The CDR3 sequence: CASSLGQGAPGANVLTF. The CDR3 region has the DNA TGTGCCAGCAGCTTAGGACAGGGGGCCCCTGGGGCCAACGTCCTGACTTTC.

The J gene is TRBJ1-1, the V gene TRBV7-9; 7 bases match TRBD1. The V gene end was trimmed by 5 bases and the J gene end by 2 bases; junction bases not matched to a gene: 2. CDR1 is SEHNR and CDR2 is FQNEAQ in the germline V gene (reference sequence). This CDR3 has 13 residues. CDR3 region: CASSRQGNTEAFF. The CDR3 DNA sequence: TGTGCCAGCAGCCGACAGGGAAACACTGAAGCTTTCTTT.

The V call is TRBV28, the J call TRBJ2-7; perhaps TRBD2 as D (6 bases). Deletions cut 6 bases from V and 2 bases from J, with 23 bases between. Germline-derived CDR1 and CDR2 are MDHEN and SYDVKM. CDR3 size: 17 residues. The chain's CDR3 is CASSHRRGADETYEQYF. The CDR3 bases are TGTGCCAGCAGCCACCGACGCGGGGCGGATGAAACCTACGAGCAGTACTTC.

This chain links TRBV11-2 with TRBJ2-1; D is perhaps TRBD2 (6 bases). The CDR3 contains 12 residues. V lost 5 bases and J 8 bases, leaving 10 bases between the germline ends. Germline loops: CDR1 SGHAT, CDR2 FQNNGV. CDR3 region: CASSTTSYEQFF. The CDR3 DNA follows: TGTGCCAGCAGCACAACTAGCTATGAGCAGTTCTTC.

The rearrangement links TRBV10-3 to TRBJ1-5; D is possibly TRBD1 (5 bases). The germline gives CDR1 ENHRY, CDR2 SYGVKD. This CDR3 has 14 residues. The V and J ends lost 7 bases and 10 bases respectively, with 20 bases between them. The CDR3 region has the DNA TGTGCCATCAAAGAAGGTACGGGGCTAGGACCCCAGCATTTT. The encoded protein is CAIKEGTGLGPQHF.

V is TRBV21-1 and J is TRBJ2-3. TRBV21-1 is a recognized pseudogene. This CDR3 spans 13 amino acids. In DNA form, the CDR3 reads TGTGCCAGCAGCAGGAATAGTACAGATACGCAGTATTTT. It encodes CASSRNSTDTQYF.

The chain links TRBV2 to TRBJ2-3; tentative D call: TRBD2 (6 bases). The CDR3 spans 15 residues. The V gene lost 4 bases and the J gene lost 1 base, with 12 bases spanning the gap. Germline CDR1 SNHLY, CDR2 FYNNEI. The CDR3, as DNA: TGTGCCAGCAGTGGGGAGCCTAGCGGCACAGATACGCAGTATTTT. It codes for CASSGEPSGTDTQYF. Full variable domain (remainder filled in from reference TRBV2 and TRBJ2-3): EPEVTQTPSHQVTQMGQEVILRCVPISNHLYFYWYRQILGQKVEFLVSFYNNEISEKSEIFDDQFSVERPDGSNFTLKIRSTKLEDSAMYFCASSGEPSGTDTQYFGPGTRLTVL.

The CDR3 nucleotides are TGCGCCAGCAGTATAGGCAGTATCTATGGCTACACCTTC. Protein sequence: CASSIGSIYGYTF. The chain recombines TRBV5-1 with TRBJ1-2; D unclear. CDR3 length: 13 amino acids. Germline V CDR1 and CDR2: SGHRS, YFSETQ. Trimming took 5 bases from V and 4 from J, leaving 12 bases between them.

This clone came up many times. Other DNA sequences of this sample code for an identical CDR3. J is TRBJ2-1 and V is TRBV7-9; 7 nucleotides agree with TRBD2. The germline gives CDR1 SEHNR, CDR2 FQNEAQ (reference sequence). This CDR3 region has 16 residues. With 6 bases clipped from V and 2 bases from J, the junction kept 10 bases outside the gene matches. CDR3 in amino acids: CASSPPGGSAYNEQFF. CDR3 sequence (DNA): TGTGCCAGCAGTCCACCCGGCGGGAGCGCCTACAATGAGCAGTTCTTC.

This chain uses TRBV4-1 with TRBJ1-5; tentative D call: TRBD1 (6 bases). The CDR3 length is 15 residues. Trimming pared 1 base from V and 5 bases from J, leaving 12 bases between. Germline CDR1 MGHRA, CDR2 YSYEKL. The DNA of the CDR3 is TGCGCCAGCAGCCAAGTATGGGGGCGGCATCAGCCCCAGCATTTT. Protein sequence: CASSQVWGRHQPQHF.

The rearrangement joins TRBV7-6 to TRBJ1-2; 7 positions match TRBD1. V lost 2 bases to trimming and J lost 4 bases; unmatched junction nucleotides: 1. The germline V gene has CDR1 SGHVS and CDR2 FNYEAQ. The CDR3 is 13 residues long. The CDR3 coding sequence is TGTGCCAGCAGCTTACCAGGGGGCTATGGCTACACCTTC. Its protein is CASSLPGGYGYTF.